This note documents a single T cell receptor (beta chain) sequence. As yet, its antigen is unknown. Germline V gene sequence: CDR1 GTSNPN, CDR2 SVGIG (reference sequence). V gave up 1 base and J gave up 3 bases, with 12 bases separating them. This CDR3 spans 14 amino acids. The data originate from a study of T cell responses to AZD1222 COVID-19 vaccine. Sequencing used immunoSEQ multiplex PCR; TCRdb keeps in-frame clones, though not all of them. This sample yields 95,000 to 150,000 clones, of which around 93% are seen a single time; 4.5% to 6% belongs to the top ten. Overall study results and limits: The donor group comprised mostly white British people and more females; the analysis possibly underestimated clonal diversity. At 160-218 and 743-854, vaccine-associated CD4 TCRs were dominant, and they spanned spike. Repertoires were obtained solely post-peak T cell response.

Sequences were derived from peripheral blood, sampled 28 days after the second AZD1222 dose. The chain employs TRBV30 and TRBJ2-5; D not resolved. This sequence originates from an adult who received the AZD1222 COVID-19 vaccine. The CDR3 DNA reads TGTGCCTGGAGTGAAGGCCAGACAAAAGAGACCCAGTACTTC. Translation gives CAWSEGQTKETQYF.